Presented here are 25 T cell receptor beta chains from one specimen sequenced in a study of CD8 T cells in Susac syndrome (dated by TCRdb to the late 2010s). Libraries were made using the immunoSEQ multiplex PCR assay. RNA was extracted using the RNeasy kit, and about 0.5 to 1 microgram was reverse transcribed with random hexamers. The public reads were quality trimmed at Q25 with fastp and then assembled into clones with MiXCR by TCRdb, keeping productive beta chains. Rows with one shared CDR3 protein collapse into an entry with the most common genes and DNA. The sample data list about 120,000 distinct CDR3 sequences, and about 94% of these were observed just once. Jointly, the top ten make up over 0.2% of the sample. The specimen was CD8+ T cells from PBMCs. The receptor source for this set is a human donor with Susac syndrome.

V gene TRBV29-1 combines with J gene TRBJ2-7; 10 positions agree with TRBD2. The V gene end was trimmed by 7 bases and the J gene end by 0 bases; junction bases not matched to a gene: 6. The CDR3 is 14 amino acids. Germline lookup yields CDR1 SQVTM and CDR2 ANQGSEA. The CDR3 nucleotides read TGCAGCGCTAAAGCTAGCGGGAGCTCCTACGAGCAGTACTTC. Protein sequence: CSAKASGSSYEQYF.

This clonotype was counted once. The chain combines TRBV28 with TRBJ1-1; D remains unclear. V was cut by 4 bases and J by 0 bases, with 6 bases left in between. The CDR3 extends over 13 amino acids. The germline gives CDR1 MDHEN, CDR2 SYDVKM. DNA of the CDR3: TGTGCCAGCAGTTCCATGGTGAACACTGAAGCTTTCTTT. Protein: CASSSMVNTEAFF.

The chain carries TRBV5-6 and TRBJ1-2, with a weak D call TRBD1 (5 bases). V lost 4 bases to trimming and J lost 0 bases, with 16 bases between them. Germline V gives CDR1 SGHDT, CDR2 YYEEEE. The CDR3 contains 16 residues. The CDR3 protein is CASSPEGPSANYGYTF. The CDR3 DNA reads as TGTGCCAGCAGCCCGGAGGGACCGTCGGCTAACTATGGCTACACCTTC.

The chain joins TRBV5-6 to TRBJ2-1; 9 positions match TRBD2. The CDR3 length is 15 residues. After removal of 4 bases from V and 5 bases from J, the junction contained 7 bases not matched to a gene. Germline values: CDR1 SGHDT, CDR2 YYEEEE. The CDR3 loop reads CASSPAGTSHNEQFF. As DNA, the CDR3 is TGTGCCAGCAGCCCGGCCGGGACTAGCCACAATGAGCAGTTCTTC.

In this sample, this clonotype turned up once. V usage is TRBV9 and J usage is TRBJ1-2; no firm D call. The V end was cut by 0 bases, the J end by 8 bases, with 8 bases between. The CDR3 has 12 residues. Germline CDR1 and CDR2: SGDLS and YYNGEE. The CDR3 DNA sequence: TGTGCCAGCAGCGTAGGCTCCTCCGGCTACACCTTC. Its translation is CASSVGSSGYTF.

The CDR3 nucleotides are TGTGCCAGCAGTTGGTGGTTTTGGCCCTCCTACGAGCAGTACTTC. Protein sequence: CASSWWFWPSYEQYF. The chain uses TRBV12-3 or TRBV12-4 and TRBJ2-7, with D uncertain. V gave up 4 bases and J gave up 0 bases, with 13 bases separating them. The CDR3 runs to 15 residues.

The CDR3 DNA sequence: TGTGCCAGCAGCCACAGAGGGGCTAGCGAAGATACGCAGTATTTT. Translation: CASSHRGASEDTQYF. The chain uses TRBV5-6 and TRBJ2-3; TRBD2 might be the D (6 bases). Germline values: CDR1 SGHDT, CDR2 YYEEEE. Trimming removed 4 bases at V and 5 bases at J, with 17 bases between. This CDR3 is built from 15 residues. The whole variable domain, remainder taken from reference TRBV5-6 and TRBJ2-3, is DAGVTQSPTHLIKTRGQQVTLRCSPKSGHDTVSWYQQALGQGPQFIFQYYEEEERQRGNFPDRFSGHQFPNYSSELNVNALLLGDSALYLCASSHRGASEDTQYFGPGTRLTVL.

V gene TRBV24-1 combines with J gene TRBJ2-7; TRBD1 agrees at 8 bases. After removal of 9 bases from V and 0 bases from J, the junction contained 9 bases not matched to a gene. The CDR3 runs 15 residues. The germline gives CDR1 KGHDR, CDR2 SFDVKD. CDR3 sequence: CATGLGTGGSYEQYF. The CDR3 coding sequence is TGTGCCACCGGACTGGGAACAGGGGGCTCCTACGAGCAGTACTTC.

The CDR3 sequence is CASSTTGDYEQYF. The CDR3 DNA follows: TGTGCCAGTAGTACGACAGGTGACTACGAGCAGTACTTC. This chain links TRBV19 with TRBJ2-7, with a possible D match to TRBD1 (6 bases). The length of the CDR3 is 13 residues. Germline V lookup: CDR1 LNHDA, CDR2 SQIVND (reference sequence). Deletions cut 4 bases from V and 3 bases from J, with 10 bases between.

The chain uses TRBV3-1 and TRBJ1-3, with D uncertain. Germline V lookup: CDR1 LGHDT, CDR2 YNNKEL (reference sequence). The CDR3 is 15 residues long. V was cut by 0 bases and J by 3 bases, with 9 bases left in between. CDR3 DNA sequence: TGTGCCAGCAGCCAAGACCGAGTAAGTGGAAACACCATATATTTT. This sequence encodes CASSQDRVSGNTIYF.

The chain couples TRBV9 to TRBJ1-2; 7 positions match TRBD1. Germline V gene data show CDR1 as SGDLS and CDR2 as YYNGEE. V trimming: 4 bases; J trimming: 8 bases; junction bases outside the gene matches: 11. The CDR3 sequence is 14 residues long. The CDR3 here is CASSLQGVGDGYTF. CDR3 DNA: TGTGCCAGCAGCCTCCAGGGGGTGGGTGACGGCTACACCTTC.

V gene TRBV5-4 combines with J gene TRBJ1-2, with 7 nucleotides matching TRBD1. The V gene end was trimmed by 5 bases and the J gene end by 6 bases; junction bases not matched to a gene: 7. The CDR3 loop spans 13 amino acids. The V gene's germline CDR1 is SGHNT and CDR2 YYREEE (reference sequence). DNA of the CDR3: TGTGCCAGCAGTCATAGACAGGGAGATGGCTACACCTTC. Encoded protein: CASSHRQGDGYTF.

This chain joins TRBV4-3 and TRBJ2-7; TRBD1 aligns across 10 bases. Germline V CDR1 and CDR2: LGHNA, YSLEER. V lost 4 bases to trimming and J lost 5 bases; unmatched junction nucleotides: 5. The length of the CDR3 is 14 residues. DNA of the CDR3: TGCGCCAGCAGCCTGGGGACAGGGGACAACGAGCAGTACTTC. As protein: CASSLGTGDNEQYF.

The V call is TRBV6-1, the J call TRBJ2-2; D remains unclear. The germline V and J ends were trimmed by 2 bases and 6 bases, with 13 bases remaining between them. The CDR3 has 15 amino acids. Germline CDR1 reads MNHNS; CDR2 reads SASEGT. CDR3 DNA: TGTGCCAGCAGTGAAACCCAGGCTGGGGCCGGGGAGCTGTTTTTT. Translated: CASSETQAGAGELFF.

The rearrangement uses TRBV7-9 and TRBJ1-2; maybe TRBD1 (6 bases). V gave up 4 bases and J gave up 3 bases, with 15 bases separating them. Germline V gene sequence: CDR1 SEHNR, CDR2 FQNEAQ (reference sequence). This CDR3 comprises 15 residues. CDR3 region: CASSSPGARDYGYTF. CDR3 coding DNA: TGTGCCAGCAGCTCCCCGGGGGCAAGAGACTATGGCTACACCTTC.

The V gene is TRBV27, the J gene TRBJ2-7; 10 nucleotides agree with TRBD2. The CDR3 sequence is 13 residues long. Germline CDR1 MNHEY, CDR2 SMNVEV (reference sequence). V lost 8 bases and J lost 3; bases outside the gene matches: 4. The CDR3 protein is CASGLAGDYEQYF. The CDR3 nucleotides are TGTGCCAGCGGTCTAGCGGGGGACTACGAGCAGTACTTC.

This chain uses TRBV6-5 with TRBJ2-7, with 10 bases identical to TRBD1. Germline trimming cut 5 bases from V and 5 bases from J; bases unmatched to any gene: 3. CDR1 and CDR2 (germline): MNHEY, SVGAGI. This CDR3 spans 13 amino acids. CDR3 DNA sequence: TGTGCCAGCAGTACGACAGGGGGCGACGAGCAGTACTTC. As protein: CASSTTGGDEQYF.

The chain employs TRBV29-1 and TRBJ2-7, with 9 bases that match TRBD1. The CDR3 spans 15 residues. In germline, CDR1 is SQVTM, CDR2 ANQGSEA. With V trimmed by 0 bases and J by 2 bases, 5 bases remained unmatched. The CDR3: CSVEESGTGTYEQYF. The DNA for the CDR3 is TGCAGCGTTGAAGAATCCGGGACAGGGACCTACGAGCAGTACTTC.

V usage is TRBV14 and J usage is TRBJ2-6, with D possibly being TRBD1 (5 bases). CDR3 size: 19 residues. V lost 0 bases to trimming and J lost 0 bases, with 15 bases between them. Germline V CDR1 and CDR2: SGHDN, FVKESK. The CDR3 loop is CASSQDLGLPLSGANVLTF. In nucleotides, the CDR3 is TGTGCCAGCAGCCAAGATCTGGGGCTCCCTCTCTCTGGGGCCAACGTCCTGACTTTC.

The chain joins TRBV20-1 to TRBJ2-1; 8 bases match TRBD1. Germline CDR1 and CDR2: DFQATT and SNEGSKA (reference sequence). Trimming removed 5 bases from V and 3 bases from J; junction bases left unmatched: 6. The CDR3 length is 14 residues. CDR3 DNA: TGCAGTGCTCTGACAGGGGTGGACTACAATGAGCAGTTCTTC. The encoded protein is CSALTGVDYNEQFF.

The V call is TRBV11-2, the J call TRBJ1-1; D gene unclear. Germline V CDR1 and CDR2: SGHAT, FQNNGV. The V end was cut by 0 bases, the J end by 0 bases, with 11 bases between. CDR3 length equals 16 residues. This CDR3 is CASSLDLQGMNTEAFF. CDR3 DNA sequence: TGTGCCAGCAGCTTAGATCTGCAAGGGATGAACACTGAAGCTTTCTTT.

The V call is TRBV4-3, the J call TRBJ1-1, with unresolved D. The CDR3 runs 15 residues. Germline CDR1 LGHNA, CDR2 YSLEER. Between the trimmed V and J ends, which lost 0 bases and 1 base, there was a span of 9 bases. In DNA, the CDR3 is TGCGCCAGCAGCCAAGACCTCGTAGCGAACACTGAAGCTTTCTTT. This codes for CASSQDLVANTEAFF.

This clonotype appeared a single time. The chain joins TRBV6-1 to TRBJ2-7, with D perhaps assigned TRBD1 or TRBD2 (5 bases each). The CDR3 covers 12 residues. V was clipped by 10 bases and J by 6 bases, with 16 bases between them. In germline, CDR1 is MNHNS, CDR2 SASEGT. In nucleotides, the CDR3 is TGTGCCACCGGGACGGATTATTCCGAGCAGTACTTC. It specifies CATGTDYSEQYF.

The chain carries TRBV19 and TRBJ1-1; TRBD1 aligns across 7 bases. The CDR3 sequence is 15 residues long. The J segment lost 1 base and the V segment lost 2 bases, leaving 4 bases of the junction unmatched. Germline CDR1 reads LNHDA; CDR2 reads SQIVND (reference sequence). CDR3: CASSIWDSKNTEAFF. CDR3 in DNA: TGTGCCAGTAGTATATGGGACAGTAAGAACACTGAAGCTTTCTTT.

The CDR3 DNA sequence: TGTGCCAGCAGCTTTGGGTATAGCAGGGGCCAAGAGACCCAGTACTTC. It codes for CASSFGYSRGQETQYF. The V call is TRBV5-6, the J call TRBJ2-5; tentative D call: TRBD1 (6 bases). This CDR3 is 16 amino acids long. Germline V gene lookup returns CDR1 SGHDT and CDR2 YYEEEE. Trimming left V 2 bases short and J 1 base short, with 15 bases between.